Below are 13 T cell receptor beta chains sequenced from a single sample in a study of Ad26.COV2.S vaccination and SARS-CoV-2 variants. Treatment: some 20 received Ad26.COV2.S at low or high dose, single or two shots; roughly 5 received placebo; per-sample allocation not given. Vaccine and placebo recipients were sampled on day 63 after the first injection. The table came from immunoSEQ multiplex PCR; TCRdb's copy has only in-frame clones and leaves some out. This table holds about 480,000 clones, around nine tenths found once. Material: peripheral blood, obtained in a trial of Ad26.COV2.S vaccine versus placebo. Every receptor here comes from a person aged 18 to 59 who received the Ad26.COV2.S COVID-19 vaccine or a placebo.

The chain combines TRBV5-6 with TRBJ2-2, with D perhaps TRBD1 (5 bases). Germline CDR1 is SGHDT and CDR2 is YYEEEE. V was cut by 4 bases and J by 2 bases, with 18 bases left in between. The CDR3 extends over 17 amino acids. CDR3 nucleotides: TGTGCCAGCAGCCCCAGCCATGGGGCGCGAAACACCGGGGAGCTGTTTTTT. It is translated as CASSPSHGARNTGELFF. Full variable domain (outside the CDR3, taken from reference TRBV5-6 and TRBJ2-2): DAGVTQSPTHLIKTRGQQVTLRCSPKSGHDTVSWYQQALGQGPQFIFQYYEEEERQRGNFPDRFSGHQFPNYSSELNVNALLLGDSALYLCASSPSHGARNTGELFFGEGSRLTVL.

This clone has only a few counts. The CDR3 DNA sequence: TGTGCCAGCAGCCAAGGCAATCAGCCCCAGCATTTT. It translates to CASSQGNQPQHF. This chain joins TRBV3-1 (or the pseudogene TRBV3-2) and TRBJ1-5; D unresolved. The CDR3 runs to 12 residues. V was cut by 1 base and J by 2 bases, with 0 bases left in between. The germline gives CDR1 LGHDT, CDR2 YNNKEL (reference sequence).

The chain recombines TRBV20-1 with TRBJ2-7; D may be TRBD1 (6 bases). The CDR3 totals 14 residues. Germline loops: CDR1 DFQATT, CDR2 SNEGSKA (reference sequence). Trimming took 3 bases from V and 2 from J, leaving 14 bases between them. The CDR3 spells CSASPGQRPYEQYF. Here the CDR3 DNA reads TGCAGTGCTAGTCCTGGACAGCGGCCCTACGAGCAGTACTTC.

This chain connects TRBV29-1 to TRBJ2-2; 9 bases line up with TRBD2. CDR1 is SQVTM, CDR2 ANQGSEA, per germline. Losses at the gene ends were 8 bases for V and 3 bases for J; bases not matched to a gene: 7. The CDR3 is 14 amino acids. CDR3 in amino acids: CSTPGLADTGELFF. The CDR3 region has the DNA TGCAGCACGCCGGGACTAGCCGACACCGGGGAGCTGTTTTTT.

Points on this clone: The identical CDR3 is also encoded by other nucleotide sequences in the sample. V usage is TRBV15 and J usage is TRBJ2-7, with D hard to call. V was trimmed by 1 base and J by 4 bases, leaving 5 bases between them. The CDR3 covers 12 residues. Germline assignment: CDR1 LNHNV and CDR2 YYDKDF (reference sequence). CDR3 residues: CATSRVGYEQYF. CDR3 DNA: TGTGCCACCAGCAGAGTTGGTTACGAGCAGTACTTC.

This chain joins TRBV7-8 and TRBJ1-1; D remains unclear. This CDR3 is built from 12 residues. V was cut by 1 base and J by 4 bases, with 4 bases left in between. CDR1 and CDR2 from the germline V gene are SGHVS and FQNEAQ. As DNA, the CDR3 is TGTGCCAGCAGCTTAGATCCCACTGAAGCTTTCTTT. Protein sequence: CASSLDPTEAFF.

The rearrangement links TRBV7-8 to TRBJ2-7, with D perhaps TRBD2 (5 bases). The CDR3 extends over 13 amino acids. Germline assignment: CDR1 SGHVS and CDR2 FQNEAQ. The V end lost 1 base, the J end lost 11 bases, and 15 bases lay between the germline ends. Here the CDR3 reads CASSLDLSGLEYF. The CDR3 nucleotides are TGTGCCAGCAGCTTAGACCTGTCGGGATTGGAGTACTTC.

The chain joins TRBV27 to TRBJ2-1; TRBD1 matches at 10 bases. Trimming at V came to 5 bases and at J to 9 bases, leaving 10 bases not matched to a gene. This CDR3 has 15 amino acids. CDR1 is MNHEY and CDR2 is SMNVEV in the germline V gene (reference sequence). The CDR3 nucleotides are TGTGCCAGCAGTATCCCCGGGACAGGGGTCTTTGAGCAGTTCTTC. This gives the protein CASSIPGTGVFEQFF.

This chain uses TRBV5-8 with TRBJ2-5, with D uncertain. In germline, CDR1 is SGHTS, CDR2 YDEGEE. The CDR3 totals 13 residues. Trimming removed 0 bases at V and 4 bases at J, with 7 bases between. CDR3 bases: TGTGCCAGCAGCTTGGGGTGGAGAGAGACCCAGTACTTC. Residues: CASSLGWRETQYF.

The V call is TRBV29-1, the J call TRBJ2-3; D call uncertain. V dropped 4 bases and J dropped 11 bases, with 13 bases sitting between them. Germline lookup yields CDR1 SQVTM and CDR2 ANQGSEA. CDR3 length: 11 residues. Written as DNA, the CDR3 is TGCAGCGTTGTCCCGCAAATCGGGCAGTATTTT. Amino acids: CSVVPQIGQYF.

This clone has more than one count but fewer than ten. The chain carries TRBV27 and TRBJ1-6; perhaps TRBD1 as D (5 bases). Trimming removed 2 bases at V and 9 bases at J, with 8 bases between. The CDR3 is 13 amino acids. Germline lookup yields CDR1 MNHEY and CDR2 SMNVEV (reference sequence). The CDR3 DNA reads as TGTGCCAGCAGTTTAGCAGGGAGTTCACCCCTCCACTTT. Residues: CASSLAGSSPLHF.

CDR3 sequence: CATSGRGWSSYNEQFF. Here the CDR3 DNA reads TGTGCCACCAGCGGACGCGGGTGGAGCTCCTACAATGAGCAGTTCTTC. The chain uses TRBV15 and TRBJ2-1, with D tentatively TRBD2 (5 bases). The CDR3 consists of 16 residues. Trimming stripped 5 bases from V and 0 bases from J, with 14 bases between. CDR1 and CDR2 (germline): LNHNV, YYDKDF (reference sequence).

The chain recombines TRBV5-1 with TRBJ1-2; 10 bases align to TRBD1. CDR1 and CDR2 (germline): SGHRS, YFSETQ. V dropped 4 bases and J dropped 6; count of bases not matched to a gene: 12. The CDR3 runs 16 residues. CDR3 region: CASSLGGTGVFHGYTF. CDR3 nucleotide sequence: TGCGCCAGCAGCCTAGGAGGGACAGGGGTTTTCCATGGCTACACCTTC.